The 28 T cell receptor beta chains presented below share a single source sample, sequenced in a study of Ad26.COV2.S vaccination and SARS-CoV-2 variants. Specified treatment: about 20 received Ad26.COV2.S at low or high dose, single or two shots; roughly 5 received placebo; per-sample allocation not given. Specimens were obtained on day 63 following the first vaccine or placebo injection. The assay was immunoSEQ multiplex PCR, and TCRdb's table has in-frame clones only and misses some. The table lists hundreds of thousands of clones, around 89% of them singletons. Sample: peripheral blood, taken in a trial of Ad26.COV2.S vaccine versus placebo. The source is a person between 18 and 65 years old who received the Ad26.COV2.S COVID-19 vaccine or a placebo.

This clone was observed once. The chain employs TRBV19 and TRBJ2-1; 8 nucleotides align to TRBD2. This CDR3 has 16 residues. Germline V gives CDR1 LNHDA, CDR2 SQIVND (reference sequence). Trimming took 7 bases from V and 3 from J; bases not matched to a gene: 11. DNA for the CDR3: TGTGCCAGTACCCCACCCACTAGCGGATACTACAATGAGCAGTTCTTC. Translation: CASTPPTSGYYNEQFF.

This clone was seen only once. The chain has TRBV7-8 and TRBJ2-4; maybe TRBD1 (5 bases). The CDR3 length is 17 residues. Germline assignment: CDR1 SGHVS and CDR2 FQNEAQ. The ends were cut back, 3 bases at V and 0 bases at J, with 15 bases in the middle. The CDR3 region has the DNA TGTGCCAGCAGCTTGGGGAAAGGGGCTCTAGCCAAAAACATTCAGTACTTC. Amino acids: CASSLGKGALAKNIQYF.

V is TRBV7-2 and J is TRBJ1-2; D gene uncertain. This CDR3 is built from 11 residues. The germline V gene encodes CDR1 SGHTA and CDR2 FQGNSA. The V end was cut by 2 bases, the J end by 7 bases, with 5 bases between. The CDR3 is CASSLLGGYTF. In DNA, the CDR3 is TGTGCCAGCAGCTTATTAGGTGGCTACACCTTC.

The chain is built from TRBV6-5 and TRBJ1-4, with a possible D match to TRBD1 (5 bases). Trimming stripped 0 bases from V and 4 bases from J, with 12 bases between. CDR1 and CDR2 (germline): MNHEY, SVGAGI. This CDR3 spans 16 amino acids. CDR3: CASSYSTGDNNEKLFF. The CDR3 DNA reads TGTGCCAGCAGTTACTCGACGGGGGATAATAATGAAAAACTGTTTTTT.

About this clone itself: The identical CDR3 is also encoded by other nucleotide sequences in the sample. CDR3: CASSYSRGDQPQHF. The CDR3 DNA sequence: TGTGCCAGCAGTTACTCGAGGGGGGATCAGCCCCAGCATTTT. This rearrangement joins TRBV6-5 to TRBJ1-5; tentatively, D is TRBD1 (6 bases). CDR1 and CDR2 from the germline V gene are MNHEY and SVGAGI. This CDR3 spans 14 amino acids. Trimming removed 0 bases from V and 5 bases from J, with 8 bases in between.

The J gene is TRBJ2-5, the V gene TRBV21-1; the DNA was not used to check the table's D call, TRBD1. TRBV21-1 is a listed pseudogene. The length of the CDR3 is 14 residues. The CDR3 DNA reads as TGTGCCAGCACAGAAGCCCTGGACAGAGAGACCCAGTACTTC. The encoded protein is CASTEALDRETQYF.

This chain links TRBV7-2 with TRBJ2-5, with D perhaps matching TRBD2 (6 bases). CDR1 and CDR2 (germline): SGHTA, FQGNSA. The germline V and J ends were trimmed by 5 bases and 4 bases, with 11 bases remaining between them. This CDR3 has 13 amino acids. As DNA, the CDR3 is TGTGCCAGCAGCCCGGGGAGGTTAGAGACCCAGTACTTC. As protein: CASSPGRLETQYF.

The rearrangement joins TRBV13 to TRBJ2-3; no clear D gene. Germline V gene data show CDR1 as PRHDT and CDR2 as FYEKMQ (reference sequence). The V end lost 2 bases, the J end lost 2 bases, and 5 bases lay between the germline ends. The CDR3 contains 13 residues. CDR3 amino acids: CASSLIPTDTQYF. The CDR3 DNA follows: TGTGCCAGCAGCTTAATCCCCACAGATACGCAGTATTTT.

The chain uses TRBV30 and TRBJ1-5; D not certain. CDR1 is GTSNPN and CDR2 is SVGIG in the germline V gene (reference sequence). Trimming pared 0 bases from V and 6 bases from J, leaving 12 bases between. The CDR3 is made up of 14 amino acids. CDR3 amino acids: CAWSVGPTGQPQHF. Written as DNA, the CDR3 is TGTGCCTGGAGTGTCGGACCTACGGGTCAGCCCCAGCATTTT.

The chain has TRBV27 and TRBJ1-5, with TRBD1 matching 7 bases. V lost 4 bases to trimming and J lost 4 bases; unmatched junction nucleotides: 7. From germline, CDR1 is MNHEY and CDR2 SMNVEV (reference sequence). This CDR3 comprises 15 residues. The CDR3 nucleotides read TGTGCCAGCAGTTCAAGGGGGCTAGGAAATCAGCCCCAGCATTTT. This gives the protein CASSSRGLGNQPQHF.

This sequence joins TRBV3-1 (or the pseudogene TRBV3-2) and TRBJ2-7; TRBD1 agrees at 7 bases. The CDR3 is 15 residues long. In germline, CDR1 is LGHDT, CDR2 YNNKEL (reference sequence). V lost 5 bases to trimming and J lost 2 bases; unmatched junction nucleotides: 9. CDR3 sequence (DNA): TGTGCCAGCAGCTACAGGACAGGAGGAACCTACGAGCAGTACTTC. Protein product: CASSYRTGGTYEQYF.

CDR3 nucleotide sequence: TGTGCCAGCAGCCGCCCAGGGTTCTCTGGAAACACCATATATTTT. This codes for CASSRPGFSGNTIYF. The gene calls are TRBV6-2 or TRBV6-3 and TRBJ1-3; D perhaps matches TRBD1 (5 bases). The CDR3 sequence is 15 residues long. Trimming shortened V by 6 bases and J by 0 bases, and 12 bases separated the two germline ends. Germline V gives CDR1 MNHEY, CDR2 SVGEGT.

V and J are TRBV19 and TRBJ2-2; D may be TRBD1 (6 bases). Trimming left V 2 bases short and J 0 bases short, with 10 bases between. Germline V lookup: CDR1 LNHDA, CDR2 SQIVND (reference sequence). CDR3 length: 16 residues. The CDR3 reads CASSIRTVSNTGELFF. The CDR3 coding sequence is TGTGCCAGTAGTATACGGACAGTATCGAACACCGGGGAGCTGTTTTTT. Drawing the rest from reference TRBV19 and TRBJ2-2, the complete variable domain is DGGITQSPKYLFRKEGQNVTLSCEQNLNHDAMYWYRQDPGQGLRLIYYSQIVNDFQKGDIAEGYSVSREKKESFPLTVTSAQKNPTAFYLCASSIRTVSNTGELFFGEGSRLTVL.

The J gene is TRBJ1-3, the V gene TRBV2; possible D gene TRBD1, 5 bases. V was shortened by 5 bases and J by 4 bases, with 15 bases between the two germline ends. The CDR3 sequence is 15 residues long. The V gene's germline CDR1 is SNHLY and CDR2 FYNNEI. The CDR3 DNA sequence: TGTGCCAGCAGTCCCGAGGCGACAGCCGGAAACACCATATATTTT. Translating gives CASSPEATAGNTIYF. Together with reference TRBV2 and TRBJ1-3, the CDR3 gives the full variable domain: EPEVTQTPSHQVTQMGQEVILRCVPISNHLYFYWYRQILGQKVEFLVSFYNNEISEKSEIFDDQFSVERPDGSNFTLKIRSTKLEDSAMYFCASSPEATAGNTIYFGEGSWLTVV.

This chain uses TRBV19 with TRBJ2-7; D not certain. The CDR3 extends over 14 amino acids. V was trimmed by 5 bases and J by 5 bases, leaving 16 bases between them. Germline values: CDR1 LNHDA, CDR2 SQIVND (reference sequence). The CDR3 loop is CASSYGRSTHEQYF. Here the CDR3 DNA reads TGTGCCAGTAGTTACGGACGATCGACCCACGAGCAGTACTTC. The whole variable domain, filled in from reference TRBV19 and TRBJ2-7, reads DGGITQSPKYLFRKEGQNVTLSCEQNLNHDAMYWYRQDPGQGLRLIYYSQIVNDFQKGDIAEGYSVSREKKESFPLTVTSAQKNPTAFYLCASSYGRSTHEQYFGPGTRLTVT.

CDR3 in amino acids: CASSIGGELFF. The CDR3 DNA is TGTGCCAGTAGTATCGGCGGGGAGCTGTTTTTT. This rearrangement joins TRBV19 to TRBJ2-2; unclear D gene. V shed 3 bases and J shed 7 bases, with 3 bases lying between them. CDR1 and CDR2 from the germline V gene are LNHDA and SQIVND (reference sequence). CDR3 length equals 11 residues.

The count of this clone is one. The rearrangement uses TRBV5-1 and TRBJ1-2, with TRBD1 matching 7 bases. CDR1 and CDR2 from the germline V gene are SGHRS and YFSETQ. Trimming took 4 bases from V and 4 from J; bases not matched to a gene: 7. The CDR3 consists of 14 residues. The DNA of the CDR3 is TGCGCCAGCAGCCCCCCGGGACAGCCCTATGGCTACACCTTC. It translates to CASSPPGQPYGYTF.

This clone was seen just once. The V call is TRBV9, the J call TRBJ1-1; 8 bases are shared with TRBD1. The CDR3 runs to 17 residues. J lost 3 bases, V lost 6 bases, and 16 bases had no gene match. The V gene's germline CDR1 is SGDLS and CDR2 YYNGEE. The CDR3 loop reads CASTPDRGLTGDTEAFF. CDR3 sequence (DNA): TGTGCCAGCACCCCTGACAGGGGCCTAACGGGGGACACTGAAGCTTTCTTT.

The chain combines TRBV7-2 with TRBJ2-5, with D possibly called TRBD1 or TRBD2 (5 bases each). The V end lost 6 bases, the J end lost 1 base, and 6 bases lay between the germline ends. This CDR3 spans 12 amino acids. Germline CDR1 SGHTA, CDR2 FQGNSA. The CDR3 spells CASRRGQETQYF. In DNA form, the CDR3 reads TGTGCCAGCAGGAGGGGCCAAGAGACCCAGTACTTC.

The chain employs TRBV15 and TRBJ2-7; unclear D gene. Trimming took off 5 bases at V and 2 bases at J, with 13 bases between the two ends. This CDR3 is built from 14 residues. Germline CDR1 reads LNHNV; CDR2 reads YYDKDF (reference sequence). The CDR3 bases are TGTGCCACCAGCCTTGACCGAGGACCCTACGAGCAGTACTTC. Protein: CATSLDRGPYEQYF. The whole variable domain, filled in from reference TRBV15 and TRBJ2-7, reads DAMVIQNPRYQVTQFGKPVTLSCSQTLNHNVMYWYQQKSSQAPKLLFHYYDKDFNNEADTPDNFQSRRPNTSFCFLDIRSPGLGDTAMYLCATSLDRGPYEQYFGPGTRLTVT.

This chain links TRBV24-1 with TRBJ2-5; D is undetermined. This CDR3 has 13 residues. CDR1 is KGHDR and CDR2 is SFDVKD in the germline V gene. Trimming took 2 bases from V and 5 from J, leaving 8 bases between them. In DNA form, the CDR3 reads TGTGCCACCAGTGATTCGGGTGATGAGACCCAGTACTTC. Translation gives CATSDSGDETQYF.

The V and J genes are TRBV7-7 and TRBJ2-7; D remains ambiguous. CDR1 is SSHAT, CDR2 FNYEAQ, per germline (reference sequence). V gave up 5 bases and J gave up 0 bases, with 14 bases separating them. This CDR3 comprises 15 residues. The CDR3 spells CASSPGNLNSYEQYF. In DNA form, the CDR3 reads TGTGCCAGCAGCCCGGGTAACCTAAACTCCTACGAGCAGTACTTC.

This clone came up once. The CDR3 nucleotides are TGTGCCAGCAGCCCTGGACTAAGCGGGACCGGGGAGCTGTTTTTT. It encodes CASSPGLSGTGELFF. This rearrangement joins TRBV7-2 to TRBJ2-2, with a tentative D call TRBD2 (6 bases). The germline V gene encodes CDR1 SGHTA and CDR2 FQGNSA. V lost 5 bases and J lost 5, with 15 bases in between. The CDR3 is 15 residues long.

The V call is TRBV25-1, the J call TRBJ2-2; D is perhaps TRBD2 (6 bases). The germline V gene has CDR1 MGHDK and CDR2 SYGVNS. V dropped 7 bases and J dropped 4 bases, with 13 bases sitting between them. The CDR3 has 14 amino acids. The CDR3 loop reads CASKAGRGTGELFF. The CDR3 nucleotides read TGTGCCAGCAAAGCCGGGAGAGGCACCGGGGAGCTGTTTTTT.

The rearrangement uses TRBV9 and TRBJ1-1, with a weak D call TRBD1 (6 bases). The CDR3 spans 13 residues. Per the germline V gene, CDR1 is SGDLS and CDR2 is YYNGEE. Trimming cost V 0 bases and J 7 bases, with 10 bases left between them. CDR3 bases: TGTGCCAGCAGCGTAGCGGACAGCGGTGAAGCTTTCTTT. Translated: CASSVADSGEAFF.

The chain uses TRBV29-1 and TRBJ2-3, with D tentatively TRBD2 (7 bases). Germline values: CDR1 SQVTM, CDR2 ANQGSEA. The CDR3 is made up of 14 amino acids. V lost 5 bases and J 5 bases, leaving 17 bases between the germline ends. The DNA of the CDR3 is TGCAGCGTTCCAATCACGGGGGGCCTAGATACGCAGTATTTT. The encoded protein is CSVPITGGLDTQYF.

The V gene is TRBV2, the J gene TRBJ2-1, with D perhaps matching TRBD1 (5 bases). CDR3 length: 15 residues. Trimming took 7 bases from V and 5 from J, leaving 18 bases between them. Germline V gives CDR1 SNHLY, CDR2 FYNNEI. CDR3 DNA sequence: TGTGCCAGCAAAAACGACAGAGCCAATAACAATGAGCAGTTCTTC. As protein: CASKNDRANNNEQFF. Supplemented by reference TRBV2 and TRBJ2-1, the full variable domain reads EPEVTQTPSHQVTQMGQEVILRCVPISNHLYFYWYRQILGQKVEFLVSFYNNEISEKSEIFDDQFSVERPDGSNFTLKIRSTKLEDSAMYFCASKNDRANNNEQFFGPGTRLTVL.

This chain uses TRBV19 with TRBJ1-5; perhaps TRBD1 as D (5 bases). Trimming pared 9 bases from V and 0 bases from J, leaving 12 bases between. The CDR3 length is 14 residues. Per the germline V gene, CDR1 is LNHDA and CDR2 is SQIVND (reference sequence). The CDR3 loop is CASGGVYSNQPQHF. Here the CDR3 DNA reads TGTGCCAGCGGAGGGGTCTATAGCAATCAGCCCCAGCATTTT.